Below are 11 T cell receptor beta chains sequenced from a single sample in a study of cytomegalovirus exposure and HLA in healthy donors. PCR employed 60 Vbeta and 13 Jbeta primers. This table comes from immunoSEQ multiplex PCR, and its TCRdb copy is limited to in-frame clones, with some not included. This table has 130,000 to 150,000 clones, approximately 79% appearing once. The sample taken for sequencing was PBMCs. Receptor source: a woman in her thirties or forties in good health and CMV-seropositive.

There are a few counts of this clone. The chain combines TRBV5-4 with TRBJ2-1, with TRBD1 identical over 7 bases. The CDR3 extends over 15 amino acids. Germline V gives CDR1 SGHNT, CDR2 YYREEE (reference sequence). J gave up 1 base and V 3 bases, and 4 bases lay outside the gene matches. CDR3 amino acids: CASSSGTASYNEQFF. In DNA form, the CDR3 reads TGTGCCAGCAGCTCCGGGACAGCTTCCTACAATGAGCAGTTCTTC.

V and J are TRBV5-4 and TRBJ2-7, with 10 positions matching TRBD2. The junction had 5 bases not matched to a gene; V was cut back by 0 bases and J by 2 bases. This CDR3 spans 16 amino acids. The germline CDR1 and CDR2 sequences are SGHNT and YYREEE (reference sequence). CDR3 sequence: CASSLGSSGGAYEQYF. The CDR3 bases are TGTGCCAGCAGCTTGGGGTCCAGCGGGGGGGCCTACGAGCAGTACTTC.

The DNA of the CDR3 is TGTGCCAGCAGCTTAGCGGGGGGGAGGGAGCAGTTCTTC. Translating it yields CASSLAGGREQFF. J is TRBJ2-1 and V is TRBV7-9; 7 bases agree with TRBD2. Trimming at V came to 0 bases and at J to 10 bases, leaving 3 bases not matched to a gene. Germline CDR1 and CDR2: SEHNR and FQNEAQ (reference sequence). The CDR3 length is 13 residues.

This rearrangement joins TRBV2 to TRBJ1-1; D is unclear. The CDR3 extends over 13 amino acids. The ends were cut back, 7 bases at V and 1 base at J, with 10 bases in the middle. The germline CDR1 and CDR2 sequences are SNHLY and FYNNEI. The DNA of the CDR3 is TGTGCCAGCACACAACAATGGAACACTGAAGCTTTCTTT. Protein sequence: CASTQQWNTEAFF.

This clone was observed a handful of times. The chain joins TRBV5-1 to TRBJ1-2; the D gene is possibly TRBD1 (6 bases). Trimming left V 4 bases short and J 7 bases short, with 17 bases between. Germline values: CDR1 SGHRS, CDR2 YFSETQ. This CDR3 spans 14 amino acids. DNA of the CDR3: TGCGCCAGCAGCGAAAATACAGGGATTCGTGGCTACACCTTC. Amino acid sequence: CASSENTGIRGYTF.

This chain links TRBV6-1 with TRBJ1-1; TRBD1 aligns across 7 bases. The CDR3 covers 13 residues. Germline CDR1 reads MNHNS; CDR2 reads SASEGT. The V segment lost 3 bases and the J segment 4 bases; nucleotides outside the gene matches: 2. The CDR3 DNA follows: TGTGCCAGCAGTGAGCCAGGGGGCACTGAAGCTTTCTTT. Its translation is CASSEPGGTEAFF.

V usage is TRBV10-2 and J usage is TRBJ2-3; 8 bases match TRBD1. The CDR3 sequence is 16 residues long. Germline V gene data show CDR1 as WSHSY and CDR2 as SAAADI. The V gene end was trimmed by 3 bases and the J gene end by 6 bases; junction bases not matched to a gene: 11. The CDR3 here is CASSDLRGLEGDTQYF. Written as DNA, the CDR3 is TGCGCCAGCAGTGACCTCAGGGGGCTAGAGGGGGATACGCAGTATTTT.

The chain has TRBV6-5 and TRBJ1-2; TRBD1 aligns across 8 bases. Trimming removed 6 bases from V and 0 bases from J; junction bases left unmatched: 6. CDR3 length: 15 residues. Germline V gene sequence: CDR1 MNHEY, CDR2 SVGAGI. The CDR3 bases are TGTGCCAGCAGCACCAGGACAGGGCCTAACTATGGCTACACCTTC. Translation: CASSTRTGPNYGYTF.

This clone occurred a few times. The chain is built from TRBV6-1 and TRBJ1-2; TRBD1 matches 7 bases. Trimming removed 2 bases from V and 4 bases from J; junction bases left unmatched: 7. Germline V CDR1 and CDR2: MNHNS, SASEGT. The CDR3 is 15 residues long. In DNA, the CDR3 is TGTGCCAGCAGTGAAACCCTGACAGGGTCCTATGGCTACACCTTC. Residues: CASSETLTGSYGYTF.

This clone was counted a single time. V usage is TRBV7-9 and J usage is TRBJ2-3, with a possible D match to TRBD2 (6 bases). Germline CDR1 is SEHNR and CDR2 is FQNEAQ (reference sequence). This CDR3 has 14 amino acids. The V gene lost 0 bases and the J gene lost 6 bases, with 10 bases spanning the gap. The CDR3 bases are TGTGCCAGCAGCTTAGCTATAGCGGCTGATACGCAGTATTTT. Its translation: CASSLAIAADTQYF.

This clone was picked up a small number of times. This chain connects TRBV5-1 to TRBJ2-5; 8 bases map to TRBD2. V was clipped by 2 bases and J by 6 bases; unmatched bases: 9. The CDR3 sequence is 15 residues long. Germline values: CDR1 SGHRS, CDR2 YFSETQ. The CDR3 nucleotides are TGCGCCAGCAGCTTAACCAGCGGGGGCGAACAGACCCAGTACTTC. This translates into CASSLTSGGEQTQYF. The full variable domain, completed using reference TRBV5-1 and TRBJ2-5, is KAGVTQTPRYLIKTRGQQVTLSCSPISGHRSVSWYQQTPGQGLQFLFEYFSETQRNKGNFPGRFSGRQFSNSRSEMNVSTLELGDSALYLCASSLTSGGEQTQYFGPGTRLLVL.